This TCR beta chain came from a study of technical replicates of blood from a handful of donors. CDR1 and CDR2 from the germline V gene are SGDLS and YYNGEE. CDR3 length: 15 amino acids. The germline V and J ends were trimmed by 3 bases and 0 bases, with 9 bases remaining between them. Here immunoSEQ multiplex PCR was the method, and the copy in TCRdb shows in-frame clones only, minus some. The sample has around 80,000 clones, about 96% seen once. This sequence originates from a human donor in good health. The chain recombines TRBV9 with TRBJ1-4, with D uncertain. The sequenced material came from T cells isolated from PBMCs. CDR3 sequence reads: CASSAPGATNEKLFF. The CDR3 DNA reads as TGTGCCAGCAGCGCCCCGGGTGCAACTAATGAAAAACTGTTTTTT.